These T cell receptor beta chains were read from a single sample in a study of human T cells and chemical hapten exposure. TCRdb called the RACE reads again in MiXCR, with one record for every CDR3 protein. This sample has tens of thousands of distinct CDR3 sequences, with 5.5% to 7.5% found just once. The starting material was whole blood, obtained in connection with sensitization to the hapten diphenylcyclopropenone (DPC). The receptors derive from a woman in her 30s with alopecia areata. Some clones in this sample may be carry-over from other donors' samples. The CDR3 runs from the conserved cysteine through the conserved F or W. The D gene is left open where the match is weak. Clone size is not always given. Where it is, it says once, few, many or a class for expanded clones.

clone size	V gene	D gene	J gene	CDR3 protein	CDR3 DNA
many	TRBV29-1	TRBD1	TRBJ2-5	CSVEAPGTGDQETQYF	TGCAGCGTTGAAGCCCCCGGGACAGGGGACCAAGAGACCCAGTACTTC
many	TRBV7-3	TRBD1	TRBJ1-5	CASSLDGTGNQPQHF	TGTGCCAGCAGCTTAGATGGGACAGGCAATCAGCCCCAGCATTTT
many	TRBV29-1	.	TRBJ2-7	CSVSGRLTYEQYF	TGCAGCGTTTCAGGCAGGCTGACCTACGAGCAGTACTTC
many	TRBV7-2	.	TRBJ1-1	CASSLAGFEAFF	TGTGCCAGCAGCTTAGCAGGGTTTGAAGCTTTCTTT
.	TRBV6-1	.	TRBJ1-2	CASSESETGLYGYTF	TGTGCCAGCAGTGAATCGGAGACAGGACTCTATGGCTACACCTTC
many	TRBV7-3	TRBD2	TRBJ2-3	CASSLTPLAGTDTQYF	TGTGCCAGCAGCTTAACACCCCTAGCGGGCACAGATACGCAGTATTTT
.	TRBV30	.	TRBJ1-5	CAWNAGSNQPQHF	TGTGCCTGGAATGCAGGGAGCAATCAGCCCCAGCATTTT
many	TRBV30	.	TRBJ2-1	CAWSDPAGGHPYNEQFF	TGTGCCTGGAGCGACCCGGCTGGGGGGCACCCGTACAATGAGCAGTTCTTC
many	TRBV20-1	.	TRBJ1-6	CSATGSSYNSPLHF	TGCAGTGCTACAGGGTCCTCCTATAATTCACCCCTCCACTTT
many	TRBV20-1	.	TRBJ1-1	CSVPGHNTEAFF	TGCAGTGTTCCGGGACATAACACTGAAGCTTTCTTT
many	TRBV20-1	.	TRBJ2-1	CSARSRVRNEQFF	TGCAGTGCTAGGTCAAGGGTGAGGAATGAGCAGTTCTTC
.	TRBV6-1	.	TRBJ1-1	CASSGEGSTEAFF	TGTGCCAGCAGTGGGGAGGGGAGCACTGAAGCTTTCTTT
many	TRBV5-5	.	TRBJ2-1	CASTLREGGNEQFF	TGTGCCAGCACCTTAAGGGAAGGGGGCAATGAGCAGTTCTTC
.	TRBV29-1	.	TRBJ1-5	CSVRGPGIDQPQHF	TGCAGCGTTCGGGGGCCCGGGATTGATCAGCCCCAGCATTTT
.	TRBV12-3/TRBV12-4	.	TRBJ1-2	CASRPDGFYGYTF	TGTGCCAGCAGGCCGGACGGATTCTATGGCTACACCTTC
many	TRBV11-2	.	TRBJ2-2	CASSQGHVNTGELFF	TGTGCCAGCAGCCAGGGACACGTGAACACCGGGGAGCTGTTTTTT
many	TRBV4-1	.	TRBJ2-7	CASSQGLGVAYEQYF	TGCGCCAGCAGCCAAGGATTAGGGGTCGCCTACGAGCAGTACTTC
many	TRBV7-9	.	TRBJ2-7	CASSLGQAGEQYF	TGTGCCAGCAGCTTAGGACAGGCAGGCGAGCAGTACTTC
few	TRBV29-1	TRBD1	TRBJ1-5	CSVQPGQGANQPQHF	TGCAGCGTACAACCGGGACAGGGGGCCAATCAGCCCCAGCATTTT
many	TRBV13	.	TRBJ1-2	CASSLGGRGNYGYTF	TGTGCCAGCAGCTTAGGCGGCAGGGGCAACTATGGCTACACCTTC
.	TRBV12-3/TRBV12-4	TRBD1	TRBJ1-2	CASSLALGTGYGYTF	TGTGCCAGCAGTTTAGCGCTCGGGACAGGGTATGGCTACACCTTC
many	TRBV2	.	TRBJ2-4	CASSDWFAAKNIQYF	TGTGCCAGCAGCGATTGGTTCGCAGCCAAAAACATTCAGTACTTC
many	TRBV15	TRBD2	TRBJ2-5	CATSRETSGVYRETQYF	TGTGCCACCAGCAGAGAAACTAGCGGGGTTTATAGGGAGACCCAGTACTTC
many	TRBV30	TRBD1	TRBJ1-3	CAWQGQGRGNTIYF	TGTGCCTGGCAGGGACAGGGGAGAGGAAACACCATATATTTT
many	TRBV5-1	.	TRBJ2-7	CASSFRPGNGYEQYF	TGCGCCAGCAGCTTTAGACCAGGGAATGGGTACGAGCAGTACTTC
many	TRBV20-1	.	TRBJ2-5	CSARGRDWQETQYF	TGCAGTGCTAGGGGTCGCGACTGGCAAGAGACCCAGTACTTC
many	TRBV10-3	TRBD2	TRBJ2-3	CAISESTSGGMTDTQYF	TGTGCCATCAGTGAGTCGACTAGCGGGGGGATGACAGATACGCAGTATTTT
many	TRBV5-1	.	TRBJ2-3	CASRSGPSTDTQYF	TGCGCCAGCAGGAGCGGACCTAGCACAGATACGCAGTATTTT
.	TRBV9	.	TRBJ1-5	CASSVEGNSNQPQHF	TGTGCCAGCAGCGTAGAGGGGAATAGCAATCAGCCCCAGCATTTT
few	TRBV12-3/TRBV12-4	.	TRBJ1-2	CASSSTWSAPTYGYTF	TGTGCCAGCAGTTCTACTTGGTCAGCGCCTACCTATGGCTACACCTTC
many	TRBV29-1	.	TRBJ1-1	CSVEWRGTEAFF	TGCAGCGTTGAATGGAGGGGGACTGAAGCTTTCTTT
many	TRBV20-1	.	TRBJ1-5	CSARRTGNQPQHF	TGCAGTGCTAGGAGGACTGGAAATCAGCCCCAGCATTTT
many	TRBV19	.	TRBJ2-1	CASSIRGPYNEQFF	TGTGCCAGTAGTATCAGGGGCCCCTACAATGAGCAGTTCTTC
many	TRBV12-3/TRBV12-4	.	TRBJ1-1	CASSPSAGTEAFF	TGTGCCAGCAGTCCGTCGGCGGGTACTGAAGCTTTCTTT
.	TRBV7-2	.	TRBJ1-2	CASSPGGASGYTF	TGTGCCAGCAGCCCTGGAGGGGCCTCTGGCTACACCTTC
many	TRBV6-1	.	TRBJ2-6	CASSEGSSGANVLTF	TGTGCCAGCAGTGAGGGGAGCTCTGGGGCCAACGTCCTGACTTTC
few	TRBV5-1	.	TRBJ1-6	CASSPTTGSNSPLHF	TGCGCCAGCAGCCCGACGACAGGTTCCAATTCACCCCTCCACTTT
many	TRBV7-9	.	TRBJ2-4	CASSGSGVAIQYF	TGTGCCAGCAGCGGATCGGGGGTGGCCATTCAGTACTTC
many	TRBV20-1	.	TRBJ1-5	CSATGDNQPQHF	TGCAGTGCTACAGGGGACAATCAGCCCCAGCATTTT
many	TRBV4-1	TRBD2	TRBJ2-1	CASSQDGAGGFDEQFF	TGCGCCAGCAGCCAAGATGGAGCGGGGGGGTTCGATGAGCAGTTCTTC
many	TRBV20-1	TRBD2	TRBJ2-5	CSARGTSGSYQETQYF	TGCAGTGCTAGAGGGACTAGCGGATCGTACCAAGAGACCCAGTACTTC
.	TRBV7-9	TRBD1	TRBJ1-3	CASSSTFPGQAISGNTIYF	TGTGCCAGCAGCTCCACCTTCCCGGGACAGGCTATCTCTGGAAACACCATATATTTT
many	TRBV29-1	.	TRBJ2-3	CSYRLVSSRTDTQYF	TGCAGCTATCGCCTCGTTAGCTCTCGCACAGATACGCAGTATTTT
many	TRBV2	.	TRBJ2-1	CASSAGSSYNEQFF	TGTGCCAGCAGTGCTGGGAGCTCCTACAATGAGCAGTTCTTC
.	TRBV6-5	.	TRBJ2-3	CASRGQNTDTQYF	TGTGCCAGCAGGGGGCAAAACACAGATACGCAGTATTTT
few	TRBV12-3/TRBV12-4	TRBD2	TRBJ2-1	CASSPTTPSGGAEQFF	TGTGCCAGCAGTCCGACCACCCCTAGCGGGGGGGCCGAGCAGTTCTTC
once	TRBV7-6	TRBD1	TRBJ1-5	CASGADRVSNQPQHF	TGTGCCAGCGGCGCCGACAGGGTTAGCAATCAGCCCCAGCATTTT
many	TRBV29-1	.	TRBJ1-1	CSVEGQKNTEAFF	TGCAGCGTTGAAGGACAGAAGAACACTGAAGCTTTCTTT
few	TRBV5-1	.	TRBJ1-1	CASSLYGYTEAFF	TGCGCCAGCAGCTTGTACGGGTACACTGAAGCTTTCTTT
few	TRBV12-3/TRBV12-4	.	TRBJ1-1	CASSPGLEYGVNTEAFF	TGTGCCAGCAGTCCGGGGCTGGAATATGGGGTCAACACTGAAGCTTTCTTT
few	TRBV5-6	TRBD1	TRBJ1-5	CASSLGQGFFQPQHF	TGTGCCAGCAGCCTGGGACAGGGTTTCTTTCAGCCCCAGCATTTT
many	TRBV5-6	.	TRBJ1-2	CASLNLQGDGYTF	TGTGCCAGCCTAAATCTACAGGGTGATGGCTACACCTTC
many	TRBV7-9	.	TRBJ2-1	CASSLASTDEQFF	TGTGCCAGCAGCTTGGCTAGCACCGATGAGCAGTTCTTC
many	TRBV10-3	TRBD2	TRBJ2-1	CAISPRGGYNEQFF	TGTGCCATCAGCCCCCGCGGGGGCTACAATGAGCAGTTCTTC
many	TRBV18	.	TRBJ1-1	CASSPPGVNTEAFF	TGTGCCAGCTCACCACCTGGCGTGAACACTGAAGCTTTCTTT